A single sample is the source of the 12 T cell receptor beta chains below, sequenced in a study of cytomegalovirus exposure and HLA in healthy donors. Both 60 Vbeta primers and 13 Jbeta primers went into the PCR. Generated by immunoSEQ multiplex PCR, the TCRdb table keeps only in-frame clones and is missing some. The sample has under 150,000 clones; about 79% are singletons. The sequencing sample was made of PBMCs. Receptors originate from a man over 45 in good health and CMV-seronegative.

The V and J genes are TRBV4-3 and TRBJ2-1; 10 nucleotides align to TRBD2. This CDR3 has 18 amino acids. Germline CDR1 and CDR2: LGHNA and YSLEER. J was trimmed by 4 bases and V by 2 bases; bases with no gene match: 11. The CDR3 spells CASSQQLAGATPYNEQFF. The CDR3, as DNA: TGCGCCAGCAGCCAACAGCTAGCGGGGGCCACTCCTTACAATGAGCAGTTCTTC.

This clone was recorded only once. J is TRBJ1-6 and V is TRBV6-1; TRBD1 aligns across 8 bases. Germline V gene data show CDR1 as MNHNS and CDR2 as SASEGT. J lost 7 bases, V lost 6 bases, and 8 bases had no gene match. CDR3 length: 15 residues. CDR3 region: CASRARRQGNSPLHF. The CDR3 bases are TGTGCCAGCAGGGCCAGACGACAGGGGAATTCACCCCTCCACTTT.

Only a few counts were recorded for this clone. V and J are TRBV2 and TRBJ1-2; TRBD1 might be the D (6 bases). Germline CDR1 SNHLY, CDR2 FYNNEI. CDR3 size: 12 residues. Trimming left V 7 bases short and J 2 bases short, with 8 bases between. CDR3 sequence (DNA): TGTGCCAGCACAGGGGTCAACTATGGCTACACCTTC. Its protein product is CASTGVNYGYTF. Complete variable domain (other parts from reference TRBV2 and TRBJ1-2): EPEVTQTPSHQVTQMGQEVILRCVPISNHLYFYWYRQILGQKVEFLVSFYNNEISEKSEIFDDQFSVERPDGSNFTLKIRSTKLEDSAMYFCASTGVNYGYTFGSGTRLTVV.

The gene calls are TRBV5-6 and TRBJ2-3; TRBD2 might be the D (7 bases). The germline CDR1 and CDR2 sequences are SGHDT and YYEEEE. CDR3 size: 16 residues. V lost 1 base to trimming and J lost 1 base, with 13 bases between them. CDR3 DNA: TGTGCCAGCAGCTTGTTCGCGGGGGCCCGCACAGATACGCAGTATTTT. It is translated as CASSLFAGARTDTQYF. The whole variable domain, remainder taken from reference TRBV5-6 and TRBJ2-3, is DAGVTQSPTHLIKTRGQQVTLRCSPKSGHDTVSWYQQALGQGPQFIFQYYEEEERQRGNFPDRFSGHQFPNYSSELNVNALLLGDSALYLCASSLFAGARTDTQYFGPGTRLTVL.

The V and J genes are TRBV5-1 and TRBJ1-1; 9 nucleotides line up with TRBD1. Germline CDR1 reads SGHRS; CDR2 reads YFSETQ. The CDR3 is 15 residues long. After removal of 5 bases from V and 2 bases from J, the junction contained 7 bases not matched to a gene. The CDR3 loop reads CASRGVGQGNTEAFF. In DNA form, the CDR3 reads TGCGCCAGCAGGGGAGTGGGACAGGGTAACACTGAAGCTTTCTTT.

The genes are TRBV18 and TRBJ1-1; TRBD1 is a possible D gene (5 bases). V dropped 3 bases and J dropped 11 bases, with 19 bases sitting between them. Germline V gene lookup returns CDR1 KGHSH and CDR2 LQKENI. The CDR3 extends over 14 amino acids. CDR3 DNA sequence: TGTGCCAGCTCACCGGTAGATCTCGCAGGGAGGGCTTTCTTT. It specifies CASSPVDLAGRAFF.

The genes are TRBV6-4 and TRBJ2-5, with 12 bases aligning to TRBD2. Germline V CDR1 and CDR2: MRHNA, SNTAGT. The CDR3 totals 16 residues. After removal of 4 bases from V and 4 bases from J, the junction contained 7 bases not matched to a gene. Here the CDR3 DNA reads TGTGCCAGCAGTGTGCCGACTAGCGGGGGTCTAGAGACCCAGTACTTC. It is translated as CASSVPTSGGLETQYF.

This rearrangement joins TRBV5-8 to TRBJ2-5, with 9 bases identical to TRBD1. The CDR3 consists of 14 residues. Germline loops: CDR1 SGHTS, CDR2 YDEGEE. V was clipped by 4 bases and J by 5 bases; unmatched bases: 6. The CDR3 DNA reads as TGTGCCAGCAGCCCGGGACAGGGTCGCGAGACCCAGTACTTC. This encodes CASSPGQGRETQYF.

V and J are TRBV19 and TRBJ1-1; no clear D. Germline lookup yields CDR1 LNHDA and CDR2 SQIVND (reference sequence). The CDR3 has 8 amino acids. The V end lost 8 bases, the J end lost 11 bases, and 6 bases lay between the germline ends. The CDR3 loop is CASGEAFF. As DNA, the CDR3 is TGTGCCAGTGGAGAGGCTTTCTTT.

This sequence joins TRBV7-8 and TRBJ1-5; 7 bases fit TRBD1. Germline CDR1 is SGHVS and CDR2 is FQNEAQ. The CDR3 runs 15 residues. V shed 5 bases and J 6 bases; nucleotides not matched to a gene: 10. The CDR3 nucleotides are TGTGCCAGCAGCCGAGCCGGGACAGTTACTCAGCCCCAGCATTTT. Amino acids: CASSRAGTVTQPQHF.

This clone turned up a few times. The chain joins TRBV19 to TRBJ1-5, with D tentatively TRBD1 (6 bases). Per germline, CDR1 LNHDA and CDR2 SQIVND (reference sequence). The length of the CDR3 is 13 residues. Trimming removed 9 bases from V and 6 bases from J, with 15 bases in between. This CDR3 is CASGGQPSQPQHF. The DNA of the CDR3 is TGTGCCAGCGGAGGACAGCCTAGTCAGCCCCAGCATTTT.

The DNA for the CDR3 is TGCGCCAGCAGCCAACCTACCGACAGGGGCTATGGCTACACCTTC. Translation: CASSQPTDRGYGYTF. V usage is TRBV4-1 and J usage is TRBJ1-2; 8 bases are a match to TRBD1. Germline loops: CDR1 MGHRA, CDR2 YSYEKL. Unmatched junction bases numbered 6, after V lost 2 bases and J lost 4 bases. CDR3 size: 15 residues.